This T cell receptor beta chain was sequenced in a study of OX40 agonist ivuxolimab in advanced cancers. The wider study: The drug used for patients, ivuxolimab, was an agonistic anti-OX40 (CD134) antibody.

Germline CDR1 MGHRA, CDR2 YSYEKL. Trimming left V 5 bases short and J 0 bases short, with 22 bases between. The CDR3 is 18 residues long. Regarding the study as a whole: CD4+ and CD8+ blood T cells expanded clonally by week 6 at 0.1 to 3.0 mg/kg.

A word on this clone: What it binds is not known.

Assay used: immunoSEQ multiplex PCR; TCRdb lists only in-frame clones, some missing. The table shows about 60,000 clones, with around nine tenths occurring only once. Any history of autoimmune disease or systemic immunosuppression disqualified patients. This chain links TRBV4-1 with TRBJ2-5; tentative D call: TRBD2 (7 bases). The starting material was CD4+ or CD8+ T cells sorted from blood, obtained in a trial of the OX40 agonist ivuxolimab. This receptor was obtained from an adult with an advanced solid tumor such as melanoma, head and neck, liver or kidney cancer. The CDR3 here is CASSSPRRGREYQETQYF. The CDR3 bases are TGCGCCAGCAGCAGCCCTCGAAGGGGGAGGGAATACCAAGAGACCCAGTACTTC.